This T cell receptor beta chain was identified during a study of blood T cell repertoires in COVID-19. The wider study: The study drew acute and convalescent COVID-19 samples from the United States, Italy and Spain. In each case, the material was cDNA or gDNA derived from T cells, B-cell-depleted T cells, or PBMCs.

The table lists this clone with a count of one. The CDR3 has 17 amino acids. Germline CDR1 reads LNHDA; CDR2 reads SQIVND (reference sequence). With 3 bases clipped from V and 3 bases from J, the junction kept 11 bases outside the gene matches. In the study's own analysis: Amplification from reference gene primers served as the basis for estimated nucleated cell counts. Some clones are missing from TCRdb's copy, which holds only in-frame ones; the method was immunoSEQ multiplex PCR. V and J calls plus clone size are reproduced from that table; the DNA served to infer D and trimming. The table lists 65,000 to 85,000 clones, around 83% of them singletons.

The clonotype comes from a man aged 50-59 years with active COVID-19. Sequencing was performed on peripheral blood. This chain connects TRBV19 to TRBJ1-2, with 9 bases that match TRBD1. CDR3 amino acids: CASSMLGTGKAHYGYTF. As DNA, the CDR3 is TGTGCCAGTAGTATGCTGGGGACAGGGAAGGCCCACTATGGCTACACCTTC.